Each of the 24 T cell receptor beta chains below was sequenced from the same sample in a study of cytomegalovirus exposure and HLA in healthy donors. Primers included in the PCR were 60 Vbeta and 13 Jbeta primers. The protocol was immunoSEQ multiplex PCR, while the TCRdb copy is restricted to in-frame clones and leaves out a portion. The sample lists tens of thousands of clones, approximately 83% seen once, with 3.5% to 4% in the top ten. Sequenced input: PBMCs. These receptors originate from a man over 45 in good health and CMV-seronegative.

This chain links TRBV19 with TRBJ2-4, with 9 nucleotides matching TRBD2. Trimming cost V 3 bases and J 9 bases; bases outside gene matches: 12. The CDR3 is 16 amino acids. In germline, CDR1 is LNHDA, CDR2 SQIVND (reference sequence). For the CDR3, the DNA is TGTGCCAGTAGTATTTTGACTAGCGGTGGGGTAGGCATTCAGTACTTC. It codes for CASSILTSGGVGIQYF. The full variable domain, rest sourced from reference TRBV19 and TRBJ2-4, is DGGITQSPKYLFRKEGQNVTLSCEQNLNHDAMYWYRQDPGQGLRLIYYSQIVNDFQKGDIAEGYSVSREKKESFPLTVTSAQKNPTAFYLCASSILTSGGVGIQYFGAGTRLSVL.

This clone was observed a single time. This sample includes further DNA sequences coding for the same CDR3. The chain uses TRBV6-5 and TRBJ1-2, with TRBD1 matching over 9 bases. Per germline, CDR1 MNHEY and CDR2 SVGAGI. The CDR3 runs to 15 residues. V lost 5 bases to trimming and J lost 4 bases; unmatched junction nucleotides: 8. The CDR3 coding sequence is TGTGCCAGCAGTCCGGACAGGGGTGTTAGCTATGGCTACACCTTC. Its protein product is CASSPDRGVSYGYTF.

This rearrangement joins TRBV7-3 to TRBJ2-1, with 9 bases that match TRBD1. Losses at the gene ends were 5 bases for V and 3 bases for J; bases not matched to a gene: 2. Germline CDR1 SGHTA, CDR2 FQGTGA. The CDR3 spans 14 residues. CDR3 nucleotides: TGTGCCAGCAGCCACAGGGGGCTCTACAATGAGCAGTTCTTC. Protein: CASSHRGLYNEQFF.

V is TRBV28 and J is TRBJ1-3; 7 bases agree with TRBD1. Germline CDR1 and CDR2: MDHEN and SYDVKM. With 5 bases clipped from V and 0 bases from J, the junction kept 4 bases outside the gene matches. The CDR3 is 15 residues long. The CDR3 here is CASSTGTVSGNTIYF. CDR3 DNA: TGTGCCAGCAGTACGGGGACAGTCTCTGGAAACACCATATATTTT.

The genes are TRBV5-6 and TRBJ2-5; D perhaps matches TRBD1 (5 bases). The DNA end is more similar to TRBJ2-7, so the J call may be wrong. The V gene's germline CDR1 is SGHDT and CDR2 YYEEEE. CDR3 length: 12 amino acids. The CDR3 coding sequence is TGTGCCAGCAGCTGGCAGGGCTACGAGCAGTACTTC. Its protein product is CASSWQGYEQYF.

V gene TRBV27 combines with J gene TRBJ2-7; 8 nucleotides align to TRBD1. The CDR3 has 15 amino acids. CDR1 MNHEY and CDR2 SMNVEV come from the germline V gene (reference sequence). J was trimmed by 6 bases and V by 2 bases; bases with no gene match: 9. DNA of the CDR3: TGTGCCAGCAGTTTAAGCCCGACAGGGGTTAGCGAGCAGTACTTC. Protein sequence: CASSLSPTGVSEQYF.

The chain has TRBV6-4 and TRBJ2-2, with D tentatively TRBD1 (6 bases). Trimming pared 6 bases from V and 3 bases from J, leaving 11 bases between. CDR3 length: 14 residues. Germline CDR1 MRHNA, CDR2 SNTAGT. CDR3 amino acids: CASRGAFDTGELFF. The DNA of the CDR3 is TGTGCCAGCAGGGGGGCGTTTGACACCGGGGAGCTGTTTTTT.

The gene calls are TRBV5-1 and TRBJ2-2; 9 bases fit TRBD2. The CDR3 consists of 14 residues. Germline V gives CDR1 SGHRS, CDR2 YFSETQ. V was pared by 5 bases and J by 7 bases, with 6 bases of the junction left unmatched. The CDR3 DNA reads as TGCGCCAGCAGAGTAGCGGGAGCAAACGGGGAGCTGTTTTTT. Residues: CASRVAGANGELFF.

The chain has TRBV7-9 and TRBJ1-2; no clear D. The CDR3 length is 14 residues. The germline V gene encodes CDR1 SEHNR and CDR2 FQNEAQ (reference sequence). Trimming cost V 8 bases and J 8 bases, with 21 bases left between them. The CDR3 DNA is TGTGCCAGCGCTTCATCCTCGAGGCAATCCGGCTACACCTTC. Amino acid sequence: CASASSSRQSGYTF.

This clone appeared a single time. V gene TRBV5-1 combines with J gene TRBJ1-1; D possibly corresponds to TRBD1 (5 bases). Germline CDR1 is SGHRS and CDR2 is YFSETQ. The CDR3 is 16 residues long. Between the trimmed V and J ends, which lost 0 bases and 0 bases, there was a span of 12 bases. CDR3: CASSLGVGGVNTEAFF. DNA of the CDR3: TGCGCCAGCAGCTTGGGCGTGGGGGGGGTGAACACTGAAGCTTTCTTT. The whole variable domain, remainder taken from reference TRBV5-1 and TRBJ1-1, is KAGVTQTPRYLIKTRGQQVTLSCSPISGHRSVSWYQQTPGQGLQFLFEYFSETQRNKGNFPGRFSGRQFSNSRSEMNVSTLELGDSALYLCASSLGVGGVNTEAFFGQGTRLTVV.

This chain connects TRBV19 to TRBJ2-7; 14 bases map to TRBD2. Germline-derived CDR1 and CDR2 are LNHDA and SQIVND (reference sequence). J was trimmed by 4 bases and V by 5 bases; bases with no gene match: 10. The CDR3 is 17 amino acids. The CDR3 region is CASSPGGTSGSLYEQYF. The CDR3 DNA reads as TGTGCCAGTAGTCCGGGGGGGACTAGCGGGAGCCTATACGAGCAGTACTTC.

This chain uses TRBV11-2 with TRBJ2-3, with 10 bases that match TRBD2. With V trimmed by 5 bases and J by 6 bases, 2 bases remained unmatched. Germline lookup yields CDR1 SGHAT and CDR2 FQNNGV. The CDR3 runs 13 residues. Here the CDR3 reads CASSPSGSDTQYF. CDR3 nucleotides: TGTGCCAGCAGCCCTAGCGGGAGCGATACGCAGTATTTT.

The V and J genes are TRBV9 and TRBJ2-1; TRBD1 matches at 9 bases. Trimming removed 3 bases from V and 7 bases from J; junction bases left unmatched: 8. Germline values: CDR1 SGDLS, CDR2 YYNGEE. The CDR3 loop spans 15 amino acids. Here the CDR3 reads CASSAMPGQGNEQFF. The CDR3, as DNA: TGTGCCAGCAGCGCGATGCCGGGACAGGGAAATGAGCAGTTCTTC. Combining the CDR3 with reference TRBV9 and TRBJ2-1 gives the whole variable domain DSGVTQTPKHLITATGQRVTLRCSPRSGDLSVYWYQQSLDQGLQFLIQYYNGEERAKGNILERFSAQQFPDLHSELNLSSLELGDSALYFCASSAMPGQGNEQFFGPGTRLTVL.

V usage is TRBV29-1 and J usage is TRBJ2-5, with D possibly TRBD1 on 6 matching bases. V dropped 0 bases and J dropped 12 bases, with 11 bases sitting between them. The CDR3 is 11 amino acids. Germline assignment: CDR1 SQVTM and CDR2 ANQGSEA. The CDR3 sequence is CSVEDRQGKYF. In DNA, the CDR3 is TGCAGCGTTGAAGACAGGCAGGGGAAGTACTTC.

The chain couples TRBV6-8 to TRBJ2-7, with TRBD2 identical over 8 bases. The germline CDR1 and CDR2 sequences are MNHGY and SAAAGT. Germline trimming cut 5 bases from V and 9 bases from J; bases unmatched to any gene: 15. This CDR3 is built from 15 residues. The CDR3 region has the DNA TGTGCCAGCAGTACGGGAGGGCTATCCAGCTTCGGGCAGTACTTC. Residues: CASSTGGLSSFGQYF.

The rearrangement joins TRBV21-1 to TRBJ2-5; the table's D call of TRBD1 was not tested on the DNA. TRBV21-1 is deemed a pseudogene. The CDR3 has 16 residues. CDR3 in DNA: TGTGCCAGCAGCAAAGGTGAGGGGGCCCAGACGGAGACCCAGTACTTC. Its protein is CASSKGEGAQTETQYF.

J is TRBJ2-7 and V is TRBV10-3; 11 bases match TRBD2. CDR3 size: 16 residues. Germline CDR1 reads ENHRY; CDR2 reads SYGVKD. The trim removed 5 bases at V and 4 bases at J, leaving 10 bases unmatched. CDR3 bases: TGTGCCATCAGTCCGACCGTAGCGGGAGGGCCTTACGAGCAGTACTTC. Translating it yields CAISPTVAGGPYEQYF.

V gene TRBV29-1 combines with J gene TRBJ2-5, with D perhaps matching TRBD2 (6 bases). CDR3 size: 13 residues. V gave up 6 bases and J gave up 4 bases, with 15 bases separating them. The V gene's germline CDR1 is SQVTM and CDR2 ANQGSEA. Here the CDR3 reads CSVERRGGETQYF. The CDR3 DNA reads TGCAGCGTCGAGCGGCGGGGCGGAGAGACCCAGTACTTC. The full variable domain, its missing parts supplied by reference TRBV29-1 and TRBJ2-5, is SAVISQKPSRDICQRGTSLTIQCQVDSQVTMMFWYRQQPGQSLTLIATANQGSEATYESGFVIDKFPISRPNLTFSTLTVSNMSPEDSSIYLCSVERRGGETQYFGPGTRLLVL.

In its sample, this clone was seen a few times. The V call is TRBV9, the J call TRBJ2-1; 7 bases agree with TRBD2. V trimming: 3 bases; J trimming: 0 bases; junction bases outside the gene matches: 12. Germline CDR1 is SGDLS and CDR2 is YYNGEE. The CDR3 is made up of 18 amino acids. This CDR3 is CASSEKRGDPDSYNEQFF. CDR3 sequence (DNA): TGTGCCAGCAGCGAAAAGCGGGGCGACCCGGACTCCTACAATGAGCAGTTCTTC.

The CDR3 DNA reads TGTGCCATCAGTGGACAGGGGCTATCCTCCTACGAGCAGTACTTC. It is translated as CAISGQGLSSYEQYF. This chain uses TRBV10-3 with TRBJ2-7; TRBD1 matches 8 bases. This CDR3 has 15 amino acids. Germline-derived CDR1 and CDR2 are ENHRY and SYGVKD. Trimming took 4 bases from V and 0 from J; bases not matched to a gene: 5.

The chain has TRBV11-2 and TRBJ2-7; 8 bases align to TRBD2. Losses at the gene ends were 4 bases for V and 4 bases for J; bases not matched to a gene: 3. Germline V gives CDR1 SGHAT, CDR2 FQNNGV. The CDR3 sequence is 13 residues long. The CDR3 protein is CASSSIAGYEQYF. CDR3 DNA sequence: TGTGCCAGCAGCTCCATAGCGGGGTACGAGCAGTACTTC. Looking up the rest from reference TRBV11-2 and TRBJ2-7 gives the full variable domain: EAGVAQSPRYKIIEKRQSVAFWCNPISGHATLYWYQQILGQGPKLLIQFQNNGVVDDSQLPKDRFSAERLKGVDSTLKIQPAKLEDSAVYLCASSSIAGYEQYFGPGTRLTVT.

V gene TRBV18 combines with J gene TRBJ2-5; D may be TRBD2 (5 bases). Germline lookup yields CDR1 KGHSH and CDR2 LQKENI. The CDR3 is made up of 13 amino acids. The germline V and J ends were trimmed by 3 bases and 12 bases, with 17 bases remaining between them. CDR3 in amino acids: CASSPSSDSEEYF. The CDR3, as DNA: TGTGCCAGCTCACCCTCCTCGGACTCGGAGGAGTACTTC.

This clone appeared a few times. The chain is built from TRBV6-6 and TRBJ2-1; a weak D match, TRBD2 (5 bases). The CDR3 contains 14 residues. The ends were cut back, 6 bases at V and 5 bases at J, with 14 bases in the middle. CDR1 and CDR2 (germline): MNHNY, SVGAGI (reference sequence). The CDR3 DNA follows: TGTGCCAGCAGCCTACTAGAGAGGCACAATGAGCAGTTCTTC. Residues: CASSLLERHNEQFF.

CDR3 sequence reads: CASSPQGQSIAGELFF. CDR3 sequence (DNA): TGTGCCAGCAGCCCCCAGGGACAGTCCATCGCCGGGGAGCTGTTTTTT. V and J are TRBV9 and TRBJ2-2; 7 bases fit TRBD1. The CDR3 sequence is 16 residues long. Germline values: CDR1 SGDLS, CDR2 YYNGEE. V lost 4 bases to trimming and J lost 6 bases; unmatched junction nucleotides: 12.